The T cell receptor (beta chain) described here comes from a study of CD8+ T cells in alopecia areata. Study-level findings and limits: Resident alphabeta T cells of normal skin are also sequenced in scalp samples. In patients, TCRs were shared less clearly than in mice, and HLA may possibly be involved. Affected scalp, especially in alopecia totalis/universalis, had a higher clonality than normal scalp did.

Concerning this clone itself: Its antigen is unknown.

Trimming cost V 3 bases and J 6 bases, with 12 bases left between them. The CDR3 consists of 14 residues. CDR1 is MGHRA, CDR2 YSYEKL, per germline. Extracted from the samples, RNA was reverse transcribed into cDNA to serve as the sequencing template. Only in-frame clones appear in the TCRdb table, and some are missing; sequencing was by immunoSEQ multiplex PCR. The data contain 150,000 to 200,000 clones, 50% to 60% of them singletons. Material for sequencing was CD4+ T cells sorted from blood. V usage is TRBV4-1 and J usage is TRBJ2-1, with D hard to call. This TCR was recovered from a human donor in good health. This CDR3 is CASSHPVSGNEQFF. CDR3 nucleotide sequence: TGCGCCAGCAGCCACCCGGTTTCCGGCAATGAGCAGTTCTTC.